A single sample gave rise to the 3 T cell receptor beta chains below, sequenced in a study of T-cell reconstitution after alpha-beta-depleted transplantation in children. Researchers prepared the TCRbeta library using unique molecular identifiers, the study reports. TCRdb recomputed calls from the PCR reads with MiXCR, one row per CDR3 protein. The data show about 610,000 distinct CDR3 sequences, 8% to 11% seen once. The sequences come from PBMCs from the stem cell graft donor, collected from the stem cell graft. The receptor set was obtained from a human donor who donated a stem cell graft to a child with acute myeloid leukemia.

This clonotype was counted ten times or more. J is TRBJ2-7 and V is TRBV6-2 or TRBV6-3; no clear D. The ends were cut back, 6 bases at V and 5 bases at J, with 11 bases in the middle. This CDR3 is 12 amino acids long. Germline V gene lookup returns CDR1 MNHEY and CDR2 SVGEGT. The CDR3 loop reads CASSNSIHEQYF. The CDR3 region has the DNA TGTGCCAGCAGCAATAGCATCCACGAGCAGTACTTC.

As for this clonotype: A much larger clone is a single base away; this may be a read error. The V and J genes are TRBV11-2 and TRBJ1-3, with D uncertain. There are 16 residues in the CDR3. Germline CDR1 and CDR2: SGHAT and FQNNGV. CDR3 nucleotide sequence: TGTGCCATCAGCTTAGAAGGTCTGATCTCTGGAAACACCATATATTTT. Amino acids: CAISLEGLISGNTIYF.

J is TRBJ2-3 and V is TRBV10-3, with 9 bases aligning to TRBD2. This CDR3 comprises 16 residues. The trim removed 6 bases at V and 0 bases at J, leaving 7 bases unmatched. Germline CDR1 is ENHRY and CDR2 is SYGVKD. DNA for the CDR3: TGTGCCATCAGCTCTAGCGGGACCGCGAGCACAGATACGCAGTATTTT. It is translated as CAISSSGTASTDTQYF.